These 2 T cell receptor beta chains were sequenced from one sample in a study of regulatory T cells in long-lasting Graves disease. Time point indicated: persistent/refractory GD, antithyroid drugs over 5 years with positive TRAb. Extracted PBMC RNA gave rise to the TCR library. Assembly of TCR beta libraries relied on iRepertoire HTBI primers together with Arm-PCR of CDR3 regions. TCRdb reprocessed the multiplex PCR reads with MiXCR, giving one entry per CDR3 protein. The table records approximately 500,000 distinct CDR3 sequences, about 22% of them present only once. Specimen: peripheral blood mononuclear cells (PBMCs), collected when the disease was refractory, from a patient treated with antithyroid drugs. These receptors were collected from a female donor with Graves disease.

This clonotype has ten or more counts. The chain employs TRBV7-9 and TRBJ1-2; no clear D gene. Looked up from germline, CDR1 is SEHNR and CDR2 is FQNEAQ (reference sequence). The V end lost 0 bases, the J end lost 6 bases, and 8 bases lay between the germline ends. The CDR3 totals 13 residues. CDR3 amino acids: CASSLARYDGYTF. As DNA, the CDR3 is TGTGCCAGCAGCTTAGCGAGATATGATGGCTACACCTTC.

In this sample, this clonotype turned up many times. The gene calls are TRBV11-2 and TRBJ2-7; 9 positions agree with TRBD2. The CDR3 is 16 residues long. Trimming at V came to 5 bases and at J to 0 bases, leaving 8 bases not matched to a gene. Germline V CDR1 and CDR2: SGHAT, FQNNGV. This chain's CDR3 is CASSPRGSGSSYEQYF. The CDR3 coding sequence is TGTGCCAGCAGCCCCCGAGGTAGCGGGAGCTCCTACGAGCAGTACTTC. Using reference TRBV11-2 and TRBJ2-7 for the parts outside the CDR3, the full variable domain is EAGVAQSPRYKIIEKRQSVAFWCNPISGHATLYWYQQILGQGPKLLIQFQNNGVVDDSQLPKDRFSAERLKGVDSTLKIQPAKLEDSAVYLCASSPRGSGSSYEQYFGPGTRLTVT.